The rows below give T cell receptor beta chains drawn from one sample of a study of cytomegalovirus exposure and HLA in healthy donors. Only in-frame clones appear in the TCRdb table, and some are missing; sequencing was by immunoSEQ multiplex PCR. The sample consists of some 150,000 clones, around 9.6% of them appearing once. The sequencing sample was made of PBMCs. These receptors were collected from a male donor in good health and CMV-seronegative. Each CDR3 is given with its conserved first and last residue. The D gene is left open where the match is weak. Rows may omit the clone size; those that give it use once, few, many or a size class.

V gene	D gene	clone size	J gene	CDR3 length	CDR3 DNA	CDR3 protein
TRBV21-1	-	-	TRBJ2-7	17	TGTGCCAGCAGCAATAGCCCTAGCGGGTCTAGCTCCTACGAGCAGTACTTC	CASSNSPSGSSSYEQYF
TRBV25-1	-	-	TRBJ2-1	15	TGTGCCAGCAGTCGCCTAGGGGGATCCTACAATGAGCAGTTCTTC	CASSRLGGSYNEQFF
TRBV28	TRBD1	-	TRBJ1-2	15	TGTGCCAGCAGTTCACAGGGGCCCTTGGGCTATGGCTACACCTTC	CASSSQGPLGYGYTF
TRBV6-6	-	-	TRBJ2-7	13	TGTGCCAGCAGTTGCTACCAGGATTACGAGCAGTACTTC	CASSCYQDYEQYF
TRBV7-2	-	few	TRBJ1-5	14	TGTGCCAGCAGCTTTACAGGGCTCAATCAGCCCCAGCATTTT	CASSFTGLNQPQHF
TRBV14	-	few	TRBJ1-1	16	TGTGCCAGCAGCCAAGCCCAGGCGGTTTGGACAGTTGAAGCTTTCTTT	CASSQAQAVWTVEAFF
TRBV6-1	TRBD1	-	TRBJ1-4	15	TGTGCCAGCAGTGAAGCGCAGGGGGCGGCTGAAAAACTGTTTTTT	CASSEAQGAAEKLFF
TRBV28	-	few	TRBJ1-5	17	TGTGCCAGCAGTTTACAGCAGGGGCGACCGGGCAATCAGCCCCAGCATTTT	CASSLQQGRPGNQPQHF
TRBV19	-	few	TRBJ2-7	13	TGTGCCAGTAGTATCGACGGGACCTACGAGCAGTACTTC	CASSIDGTYEQYF
TRBV28	TRBD1	few	TRBJ1-5	16	TGTGCCAGCAGTCCCGTAGACAGGGGGCCCAATCAGCCCCAGCATTTT	CASSPVDRGPNQPQHF
TRBV19	-	few	TRBJ1-5	14	TGTGCCAGTAGTATCTCGCAGGTTGATCAGCCCCAGCATTTT	CASSISQVDQPQHF
TRBV15	-	-	TRBJ2-5	15	TGTGCCACCAGCAGAGTGTGGGGCTCGGGAGAGACCCAGTACTTC	CATSRVWGSGETQYF
TRBV6-5	-	few	TRBJ1-1	15	TGTGCCAGCAGTTTGGGCAGCCATACGGGAACTGAAGCTTTCTTT	CASSLGSHTGTEAFF
TRBV29-1	TRBD1	-	TRBJ1-2	11	TGCAGCGGAATGGGACAGGGAAGCTACACCTTC	CSGMGQGSYTF
TRBV7-2	-	few	TRBJ1-2	16	TGTGCCAGCAGCTCACGGTCAGGTTTGGGAGGCGGAATTGGGGACTTC	CASSSRSGLGGGIGDF
TRBV7-9	TRBD2	few	TRBJ2-3	15	TGTGCCAGCAGCCGTCCTGCGGGGGGCACAGATACGCAGTATTTT	CASSRPAGGTDTQYF
TRBV19	-	once	TRBJ2-3	13	TGTGCCAGTAGTATCGGGTTAGCGGATACGCAGTATTTT	CASSIGLADTQYF
TRBV5-6	-	few	TRBJ2-5	14	TGTGCCAGCAGCTTGGGCCGGGGGCAAGAGACCCAGTACTTC	CASSLGRGQETQYF
TRBV4-3	-	few	TRBJ2-6	15	TGCGCCAGCAGCCCACAGATCTCTGGGGCCAACGTCCTGACTTTC	CASSPQISGANVLTF
TRBV4-2	TRBD2	-	TRBJ2-3	15	TGTGCCAGCAGCCAACTAGCGGGGGTGACAGATACGCAGTATTTT	CASSQLAGVTDTQYF
TRBV6-4	TRBD1	few	TRBJ1-1	15	TGTGCCAGCAGTTCAGGGGGGATGGGGAGGACTGAAGCTTTCTTT	CASSSGGMGRTEAFF
TRBV9	-	few	TRBJ1-1	15	TGTGCCAGCAGCGTAGGGTGGAGGGGACGGGATGAAGCTTTCTTT	CASSVGWRGRDEAFF
TRBV2	-	few	TRBJ2-2	13	TGTGCCAGCAGCATCCAGGGTCGCAGGGAGCTGTTTTTT	CASSIQGRRELFF
TRBV4-3	TRBD1	few	TRBJ1-1	18	TGCGCCAGCAGCCAAGACTGGGCCAAGACAGGGATGAACACTGAAGCTTTCTTT	CASSQDWAKTGMNTEAFF
TRBV27	-	-	TRBJ2-2	16	TGTGCCAGCTCCTACTCTCAAGGGGGTGCCACCGGGGAGCTGTTTTTT	CASSYSQGGATGELFF
TRBV10-3	-	few	TRBJ1-1	14	TGTGCCATCAGTGCAGCCAGGGGGAACACTGAAGCTTTCTTT	CAISAARGNTEAFF
TRBV9	-	few	TRBJ2-1	14	TGTGCCAGCAGCGCGAATGGAGGATACAATGAGCAGTTCTTC	CASSANGGYNEQFF
TRBV19	-	-	TRBJ1-2	13	TGTGCCAGTAGTATATCCCTCCGGGATGGCTACACCTTC	CASSISLRDGYTF
TRBV28	TRBD1	-	TRBJ2-5	14	TGTGCCAGCAGCTTAACAGGGGGCTTGGAGACCCAGTACTTC	CASSLTGGLETQYF
TRBV6-5	-	few	TRBJ1-6	14	TGTGCCAGCAGTTACTACAGGGAGAATTCACCCCTCCACTTT	CASSYYRENSPLHF
TRBV9	-	few	TRBJ1-3	16	TGTGCCAGCAGCGTAGCGGCAGGGGAGTTTGGAAACACCATATATTTT	CASSVAAGEFGNTIYF
TRBV9	-	few	TRBJ2-1	16	TGTGCCAGCAGCGTAGGTACCACGCGAAGTTACAATGAGCAGTTCTTC	CASSVGTTRSYNEQFF
TRBV21-1	-	few	TRBJ2-5	16	TGTGCCAGCAGCAAAGCGACAGGGGTCGGTTCAGAGACCCAGTACTTC	CASSKATGVGSETQYF